The sample holds many counts of the clone carrying this TCR beta chain. Its antigen remains unidentified. CDR3 size: 14 residues. V gave up 4 bases and J gave up 2 bases, with 11 bases separating them. The germline V gene has CDR1 LNHNV and CDR2 YYDKDF (reference sequence). Other autoimmune disease, uncontrolled infection, pregnancy and lactation led to exclusion. Diagnosis relied on clinical symptoms, serum thyroxine, TRAb, thyroid ultrasound and orbital computed tomography. This specimen belongs to a study of Graves' ophthalmopathy and Graves' hyperthyroidism. Transcripts of RNA were the source for amplifying TCR beta CDR3 regions. An initial RT-PCR round employing HTBI primers preceded a second-round multiplex PCR. TCRdb re-analysed the multiplex PCR reads in MiXCR, keeping a single row per CDR3 protein. The sample holds about 220,000 distinct CDR3 sequences; around a fifth are singletons and the top ten take about 40%.

Findings and limits, study-wide: Detected in blood as well were most expanded thyroid clonotypes with frequency above 0.001.

Sequencing input: peripheral blood. The sequence derives from a woman aged 45-59 years with Graves' ophthalmopathy. The chain couples TRBV15 to TRBJ1-2; D unclear. DNA for the CDR3: TGTGCCACCAGCATCAGACTGCCGAACTATGGCTACACCTTC. Translated: CATSIRLPNYGYTF.